This T cell receptor beta chain was sequenced for a study of cytomegalovirus exposure and HLA in healthy donors. About this clone itself: No antigen is known for it.

General study results and limits: Many donors carried some public TCRs, although rarity characterized most TCR sequences.

J gave up 4 bases and V 3 bases, and 6 bases lay outside the gene matches. The CDR3 consists of 14 residues. Germline CDR1 reads SGHRS; CDR2 reads YFSETQ. Clones were read by immunoSEQ multiplex PCR, and TCRdb kept only the in-frame ones, dropping some. This table holds about 70,000 clones, 92% found once. Sequences were obtained from PBMCs. This receptor was obtained from a young man in good health and CMV-seropositive. The chain uses TRBV5-1 and TRBJ1-1; TRBD1 matches 7 bases. CDR3 nucleotide sequence: TGCGCCAGCAGCTCCCAGGGGGTAAGCACTGAAGCTTTCTTT. It translates to CASSSQGVSTEAFF.